The 14 T cell receptor beta chains below were found in one sample sequenced in a study of shared clonotypes between healthy human individuals. Profiled with immunoSEQ multiplex PCR; TCRdb holds only in-frame clones, not every one. The table records around 2,100,000 clones, approximately 94% of them present only once. Selected positively for CCR7 and CD45RO-negative, naive CD8 cells excluded terminally differentiated effector memory CD45RA+ cells. Specimen: naive CD8+ T cells sorted from blood. The receptors come from a man aged 18 to 29 in good health.

Remarks on this clone: Sequence at one end of the junction differs from germline and may be a read error. This rearrangement joins TRBV5-6 to TRBJ2-5; 7 nucleotides align to TRBD1. Looked up from germline, CDR1 is SGHDT and CDR2 is YYEEEE. The CDR3 length is 15 residues. As DNA, the CDR3 is TGTGCCAGCAGCTTGGCTGAGGACAGGCAAGAGGCCCAGTACTTC. Translating it yields CASSLAEDRQEAQYF.

This sequence joins TRBV10-3 and TRBJ2-7, with D possibly TRBD2 on 6 matching bases. Trimming stripped 0 bases from V and 1 base from J, with 10 bases between. CDR3 length: 15 amino acids. Germline V gene sequence: CDR1 ENHRY, CDR2 SYGVKD. The CDR3 here is CAISESRGWSYEQYF. DNA for the CDR3: TGTGCCATCAGTGAGTCACGGGGGTGGTCCTACGAGCAGTACTTC.

The rearrangement links TRBV28 to TRBJ1-6, with D maybe TRBD1 (5 bases). V was trimmed by 2 bases and J by 2 bases, leaving 7 bases between them. Germline lookup yields CDR1 MDHEN and CDR2 SYDVKM. The CDR3 is 15 residues long. This CDR3 is CASSLSRAYNSPLHF. CDR3 DNA sequence: TGTGCCAGCAGTTTAAGCAGGGCCTATAATTCACCCCTCCACTTT.

The rearrangement joins TRBV4-3 to TRBJ2-1; D is possibly TRBD2 (5 bases). Germline-derived CDR1 and CDR2 are LGHNA and YSLEER. The V gene lost 1 base and the J gene lost 8 bases, with 12 bases spanning the gap. The CDR3 loop spans 14 amino acids. The CDR3 region has the DNA TGCGCCAGCAGCCAAGCCCTGGACTTTTATGAGCAGTTCTTC. Amino acid sequence: CASSQALDFYEQFF.

The genes are TRBV27 and TRBJ1-1; D unclear. The CDR3 is made up of 12 amino acids. V lost 8 bases and J lost 4, with 11 bases in between. From germline, CDR1 is MNHEY and CDR2 SMNVEV (reference sequence). The CDR3 region has the DNA TGTGCCAGCGCTGCCCGGGGCACTGAAGCTTTCTTT. Translation gives CASAARGTEAFF.

V is TRBV6-5 and J is TRBJ2-5; no firm D call. The CDR3 is made up of 13 amino acids. The V and J ends lost 3 bases and 5 bases respectively, with 10 bases between them. The germline CDR1 and CDR2 sequences are MNHEY and SVGAGI. CDR3 bases: TGTGCCAGCAGTTATGACAACGGGGAGACCCAGTACTTC. Protein sequence: CASSYDNGETQYF.

The rearrangement uses TRBV21-1 and TRBJ1-6. TRBV21-1 is an annotated pseudogene. The CDR3 extends over 18 amino acids. The CDR3 DNA follows: TGTGCCAGCAGCAAAGTAAGGGTAAGGGCTTCTCATAATTCACCCCTCCACTTT. Translated, it gives CASSKVRVRASHNSPLHF.

The chain links TRBV13 to TRBJ2-7; TRBD2 matches 8 bases. Trimming at V came to 6 bases and at J to 0 bases, leaving 10 bases not matched to a gene. The CDR3 runs to 16 residues. Germline CDR1 PRHDT, CDR2 FYEKMQ (reference sequence). The CDR3 sequence: CASSFFSSGSSYEQYF. The CDR3 region has the DNA TGTGCCAGCAGTTTCTTCTCTAGCGGGTCCTCCTACGAGCAGTACTTC.

The chain joins TRBV9 to TRBJ2-1, with TRBD2 matching 12 bases. J was trimmed by 1 base and V by 4 bases; bases with no gene match: 3. The CDR3 totals 16 residues. In germline, CDR1 is SGDLS, CDR2 YYNGEE. CDR3: CASSLGTSGSYNEQFF. The CDR3 bases are TGTGCCAGCAGCCTTGGGACTAGCGGGTCCTACAATGAGCAGTTCTTC.

Regarding this clone: A junction end diverges from the germline sequence, so it may reflect a read error. The CDR3 coding sequence is TGTGCTAGCAGCCGCGGACAGGGGGCCAACAATGAGCAGTTCTTC. This encodes CASSRGQGANNEQFF. This chain links TRBV7-7 with TRBJ2-1; TRBD1 matches 11 bases. The CDR3 is 15 residues long. CDR1 is SSHAT and CDR2 is FNYEAQ in the germline V gene (reference sequence). The entire variable domain, with the rest obtained from reference TRBV7-7 and TRBJ2-1, is as follows: GAGVSQSPRYKVTKRGQDVTLRCDPISSHATLYWYQQALGQGPEFLTYFNYEAQPDKSGLPSDRFSAERPEGSISTLTIQRTEQRDSAMYRCASSRGQGANNEQFFGPGTRLTVL.

This chain connects TRBV30 to TRBJ2-7; tentative D call: TRBD2 (5 bases). Trimming shortened V by 2 bases and J by 0 bases, and 8 bases separated the two germline ends. This CDR3 has 13 residues. CDR1 and CDR2 (germline): GTSNPN, SVGIG (reference sequence). CDR3 sequence (DNA): TGTGCCTGGAGTTATAGCGACTCCTACGAGCAGTACTTC. Amino acid sequence: CAWSYSDSYEQYF.

Turning to this clone: Other DNA sequences from this sample encode an identical CDR3 as well. The rearrangement uses TRBV28 and TRBJ2-3, with TRBD2 identical over 11 bases. Unmatched junction bases numbered 2, after V lost 5 bases and J lost 1 base. The CDR3 is 15 residues long. Germline values: CDR1 MDHEN, CDR2 SYDVKM. The CDR3, as DNA: TGTGCCAGCAGTCTGACTAGCGGGGGCACAGATACGCAGTATTTT. The encoded protein is CASSLTSGGTDTQYF. Supplemented by reference TRBV28 and TRBJ2-3, the full variable domain reads DVKVTQSSRYLVKRTGEKVFLECVQDMDHENMFWYRQDPGLGLRLIYFSYDVKMKEKGDIPEGYSVSREKKERFSLILESASTNQTSMYLCASSLTSGGTDTQYFGPGTRLTVL.

This chain joins TRBV6-5 and TRBJ2-6, with TRBD1 matching over 8 bases. Per the germline V gene, CDR1 is MNHEY and CDR2 is SVGAGI. The length of the CDR3 is 15 residues. The trim removed 5 bases at V and 2 bases at J, leaving 2 bases unmatched. In nucleotides, the CDR3 is TGTGCCAGCAGTAAACAGGGGGCTGGGGCCAACGTCCTGACTTTC. This translates into CASSKQGAGANVLTF.

The gene calls are TRBV7-9 and TRBJ2-2; no firm D call. The CDR3 has 13 residues. Germline V gives CDR1 SEHNR, CDR2 FQNEAQ (reference sequence). Trimming pared 5 bases from V and 1 base from J, leaving 5 bases between. CDR3 nucleotides: TGTGCCAGCAGCCGCCTGAACACCGGGGAGCTGTTTTTT. Translation gives CASSRLNTGELFF.